The clone carrying this T cell receptor (beta chain) turned up a few times. What it binds is not known. These data originate in a study of blood T cells in healthy people across ages. Sample-barcoded 5' priming and a J-beta primer mix drove a second PCR of about 7 to 11 cycles. TCRdb redid the calling of the 5' RACE reads with MiXCR, one entry per CDR3 protein. The repertoire consists of roughly 1,300,000 distinct CDR3 sequences, with approximately 59% occurring once and the leading ten covering about 6.7%. Findings of the study overall: Bulk PBMC profiling left naive and antigen-experienced comparisons inconclusive. Higher diversity and more naive CD4+ cells were features of long-lived donors, compared to aged donors.

Germline V gives CDR1 MGHRA, CDR2 YSYEKL. This CDR3 is 15 amino acids long. Trimming shortened V by 1 base and J by 6 bases, and 14 bases separated the two germline ends. This sequence was found in a man between 18 and 35 years old in good health. Sequencing was performed on blood. The chain couples TRBV4-1 to TRBJ2-3, with D unclear. CDR3 DNA sequence: TGCGCCAGCAGCCAAGTTGGGCTGCCCCGCGATACGCAGTATTTT. Translation gives CASSQVGLPRDTQYF.